This T cell receptor beta chain is drawn from a study of cytomegalovirus exposure and HLA in healthy donors. Study-wide points: The study reported that TCR beta sequences accurately predicted HLA-A and HLA-B alleles in most subjects. When analyzed later, the rates of TCR association showed variation by HLA locus, with DRB1 the most and HLA-C the fewest. Later analysis demonstrated an association between a missense DCLRE1C variant and TCR beta V- and J-gene trimming. Later work found most CMV-associated TCR beta chains apparently HLA-restricted.

Note on this clone: Its antigen is not known.

The primer mix had 60 Vbeta and 13 Jbeta primers. Profiled with immunoSEQ multiplex PCR; TCRdb holds only in-frame clones, not every one. The data include about 130,000 clones; the top ten clones carry about 2.2%. The V and J ends lost 4 bases and 5 bases respectively, with 9 bases between them. CDR1 and CDR2 from the germline V gene are SGHNT and YYREEE (reference sequence). CDR3 size: 12 residues. The material sequenced was PBMCs. This chain uses TRBV5-4 with TRBJ1-2, with D possibly matching TRBD1 (6 bases). The sequence derives from a man aged 35 to 55 in good health and CMV-seronegative. CDR3: CASSPGTYGYTF. The CDR3 DNA is TGTGCCAGCAGCCCGGGGACATATGGCTACACCTTC. Supplemented by reference TRBV5-4 and TRBJ1-2, the full variable domain reads ETGVTQSPTHLIKTRGQQVTLRCSSQSGHNTVSWYQQALGQGPQFIFQYYREEENGRGNFPPRFSGLQFPNYSSELNVNALELDDSALYLCASSPGTYGYTFGSGTRLTVV.